This record concerns one TCR beta chain sequence. This sample was included in a study of radiation and T cells in renal cell carcinoma. The sample's time point: baseline pretreatment blood. Treatment: 15 Gy SBRT to primary tumor, nephrectomy 4 weeks later. The tumor was a clear cell renal cell carcinoma. Germline CDR1 reads SGHNT; CDR2 reads YENEEA. The CDR3 contains 17 residues. Losses at the gene ends were 4 bases for V and 5 bases for J; bases not matched to a gene: 9. The method was immunoSEQ multiplex PCR; TCRdb's version includes in-frame clones alone and lacks a portion of them. The sample carries around 160,000 clones, roughly nine tenths recorded once.

This TCR was recovered from a woman between 70 and 85 years old with renal cell carcinoma. The chain carries TRBV11-3 and TRBJ2-5; TRBD2 matches 14 bases. Sequences were derived from blood, sampled from a patient whose treatment included radiotherapy and nephrectomy. CDR3 sequence reads: CASSSGTSGGPLETQYF. The CDR3 region has the DNA TGTGCCAGCAGCTCCGGGACTAGCGGGGGTCCGCTGGAGACCCAGTACTTC. The whole variable domain, filled in from reference TRBV11-3 and TRBJ2-5, reads EAGVVQSPRYKIIEKKQPVAFWCNPISGHNTLYWYLQNLGQGPELLIRYENEEAVDDSQLPKDRFSAERLKGVDSTLKIQPAELGDSAVYLCASSSGTSGGPLETQYFGPGTRLLVL.